The 28 T cell receptor beta chains in this list originate from one sample, sequenced in a study of cytomegalovirus exposure and HLA in healthy donors. The PCR ran on 60 Vbeta and 13 Jbeta primers. The data were produced by immunoSEQ multiplex PCR, yet TCRdb's version contains in-frame clones alone and is incomplete. The sample table sets out about 210,000 clones. The sequencing input was PBMCs. The receptors stem from a woman aged 25 to 39 in good health and CMV-seropositive.

With respect to this clone: Other DNA variants within this sample encode the same CDR3. The chain is built from TRBV9 and TRBJ2-1; D remains ambiguous. The CDR3 length is 14 residues. Germline V CDR1 and CDR2: SGDLS, YYNGEE. The germline V and J ends were trimmed by 0 bases and 0 bases, with 4 bases remaining between them. CDR3 DNA sequence: TGTGCCAGCAGCGTAGGTAGCTCCTACAATGAGCAGTTCTTC. Protein sequence: CASSVGSSYNEQFF.

The gene calls are TRBV9 and TRBJ2-5, with 10 bases that match TRBD2. V shed 0 bases, J shed 2 bases, and the junction held 4 bases outside the gene matches. Germline V lookup: CDR1 SGDLS, CDR2 YYNGEE. This CDR3 spans 16 amino acids. This chain's CDR3 is CASSVGSSGGQETQYF. As DNA, the CDR3 is TGTGCCAGCAGCGTAGGCTCTAGCGGGGGACAAGAGACCCAGTACTTC.

The chain recombines TRBV7-9 with TRBJ1-5; weak D call: TRBD1 (5 bases). Germline CDR1 and CDR2: SEHNR and FQNEAQ (reference sequence). The CDR3 spans 12 residues. V was shortened by 5 bases and J by 7 bases, with 9 bases between the two germline ends. DNA for the CDR3: TGTGCCAGCAGCCCCGGGGGGCAGCCCCAGCATTTT. As protein: CASSPGGQPQHF.

This chain joins TRBV7-5 and TRBJ2-2; no DNA check was done on the table's D call, TRBD1. TRBV7-5 represents a pseudogene. This CDR3 has 14 amino acids. In DNA form, the CDR3 reads TGTGTCAGAAGCCCTAGGGGCCGCACCGGGGAGCTGTTTTTT. It yields the protein CVRSPRGRTGELFF.

J is TRBJ1-3 and V is TRBV6-5; 10 bases agree with TRBD1. J lost 4 bases, V lost 7 bases, and 7 bases had no gene match. The CDR3 consists of 15 residues. Per the germline V gene, CDR1 is MNHEY and CDR2 is SVGAGI. Written as DNA, the CDR3 is TGTGCCAGCAAAAGGACAGGGGGATTCGGAAACACCATATATTTT. It specifies CASKRTGGFGNTIYF.

The chain has TRBV2 and TRBJ1-1; a possible D gene is TRBD1 (6 bases). Trimming took off 7 bases at V and 7 bases at J, with 16 bases between the two ends. This CDR3 contains 13 residues. Germline CDR1 reads SNHLY; CDR2 reads FYNNEI. The CDR3 DNA reads as TGTGCCAGCAAAGTGTCCCGAGGGGGTGAAGCTTTCTTT. Protein: CASKVSRGGEAFF.

Written as DNA, the CDR3 is TGCGCCAGCAGCTTAGAAGGGGGCTTCACAGATACGCAGTATTTT. This codes for CASSLEGGFTDTQYF. The rearrangement links TRBV5-1 to TRBJ2-3, with 7 positions matching TRBD1. The CDR3 loop spans 15 amino acids. Germline V CDR1 and CDR2: SGHRS, YFSETQ. V trimming: 2 bases; J trimming: 2 bases; junction bases outside the gene matches: 5.

The gene calls are TRBV28 and TRBJ2-3; no reliable D call. V was cut by 2 bases and J by 2 bases, with 11 bases left in between. This CDR3 is built from 15 residues. CDR1 and CDR2 from the germline V gene are MDHEN and SYDVKM. The CDR3 DNA reads TGTGCCAGCAGTTTACGCGATAGAGTCACAGATACGCAGTATTTT. It translates to CASSLRDRVTDTQYF.

Notes on this clone: In the same sample, other DNA sequences code for this CDR3. The chain combines TRBV27 with TRBJ1-3; D remains unclear. The CDR3 is 14 amino acids. The V gene lost 4 bases and the J gene lost 0 bases, with 7 bases spanning the gap. Germline loops: CDR1 MNHEY, CDR2 SMNVEV (reference sequence). CDR3 DNA: TGTGCCAGCAGTTCCGGGTCCTCTGGAAACACCATATATTTT. Its translation: CASSSGSSGNTIYF.

This chain joins TRBV7-2 and TRBJ2-1; no clear D gene. V was shortened by 5 bases and J by 7 bases, with 18 bases between the two germline ends. The germline V gene has CDR1 SGHTA and CDR2 FQGNSA. The CDR3 spans 15 residues. The CDR3 protein is CASSMTQSRWNEQFF. Here the CDR3 DNA reads TGTGCCAGCAGCATGACTCAGTCTCGGTGGAATGAGCAGTTCTTC.

The CDR3, as DNA: TGTGCCAGCACCCCGGCAGGATTAAGACCCACAGATACGCAGTATTTT. It is translated as CASTPAGLRPTDTQYF. The rearrangement links TRBV27 to TRBJ2-3; no reliable D call. The germline V gene encodes CDR1 MNHEY and CDR2 SMNVEV (reference sequence). CDR3 size: 16 residues. Trimming took 7 bases from V and 2 from J, leaving 19 bases between them.

V gene TRBV9 combines with J gene TRBJ2-7; 9 nucleotides agree with TRBD2. With V trimmed by 4 bases and J by 0 bases, 2 bases remained unmatched. Germline CDR1 SGDLS, CDR2 YYNGEE. The CDR3 consists of 14 residues. DNA of the CDR3: TGTGCCAGCAGCATTAGCGGGAGCTCCTACGAGCAGTACTTC. It encodes CASSISGSSYEQYF.

The genes are TRBV5-1 and TRBJ2-3; D might be TRBD2 (5 bases). This CDR3 is built from 13 residues. The germline gives CDR1 SGHRS, CDR2 YFSETQ. The V end lost 7 bases, the J end lost 2 bases, and 11 bases lay between the germline ends. The CDR3 region is CASSQDFTDTQYF. CDR3 bases: TGCGCCAGCTCTCAGGACTTCACAGATACGCAGTATTTT.

This rearrangement joins TRBV4-3 to TRBJ1-3; D is ambiguous. Germline V gene sequence: CDR1 LGHNA, CDR2 YSLEER. Trimming stripped 0 bases from V and 3 bases from J, with 9 bases between. The CDR3 is 15 residues long. CDR3 DNA sequence: TGCGCCAGCAGCCAAGATAAGGCGGGTGGAAACACCATATATTTT. It encodes CASSQDKAGGNTIYF.

The chain uses TRBV18 and TRBJ2-2; D is ambiguous. Between the trimmed V and J ends, which lost 5 bases and 0 bases, there was a span of 4 bases. Germline loops: CDR1 KGHSH, CDR2 LQKENI. This CDR3 has 13 residues. CDR3 residues: CASSFANTGELFF. CDR3 sequence (DNA): TGTGCCAGCTCATTCGCGAACACCGGGGAGCTGTTTTTT.

DNA for the CDR3: TGCGCCAGCAGCTTCGGACAGTTAGCTAACTATGGCTACACCTTC. This codes for CASSFGQLANYGYTF. The J gene is TRBJ1-2, the V gene TRBV5-1, with D maybe TRBD1 (6 bases). The CDR3 loop spans 15 amino acids. Germline CDR1 reads SGHRS; CDR2 reads YFSETQ. Trimming cost V 2 bases and J 0 bases, with 11 bases left between them.

V is TRBV7-2 and J is TRBJ2-7; D ambiguous. CDR3 length equals 16 residues. Germline V gene sequence: CDR1 SGHTA, CDR2 FQGNSA. V was trimmed by 0 bases and J by 0 bases, leaving 12 bases between them. CDR3 in amino acids: CASSLALGSSSYEQYF. CDR3 coding DNA: TGTGCCAGCAGCTTAGCTCTAGGATCAAGCTCCTACGAGCAGTACTTC. The variable domain in full, completed from reference TRBV7-2 and TRBJ2-7, reads GAGVSQSPSNKVTEKGKDVELRCDPISGHTALYWYRQSLGQGLEFLIYFQGNSAPDKSGLPSDRFSAERTGGSVSTLTIQRTQQEDSAVYLCASSLALGSSSYEQYFGPGTRLTVT.

The V gene is TRBV18, the J gene TRBJ2-1; possibly TRBD2 for D (5 bases). V was pared by 3 bases and J by 1 base, with 10 bases between. The germline V gene encodes CDR1 KGHSH and CDR2 LQKENI. The CDR3 is made up of 15 amino acids. The CDR3 DNA sequence: TGTGCCAGCTCACCCGACGCGGGTTCCTACAATGAGCAGTTCTTC. It encodes CASSPDAGSYNEQFF.

The chain uses TRBV5-1 and TRBJ2-7; a possible D gene is TRBD1 (5 bases). In germline, CDR1 is SGHRS, CDR2 YFSETQ. V gave up 4 bases and J gave up 2 bases, with 19 bases separating them. The CDR3 totals 16 residues. CDR3 in amino acids: CASSPLGRSGPYEQYF. The CDR3 DNA follows: TGCGCCAGCAGCCCGTTGGGTCGATCAGGGCCCTACGAGCAGTACTTC.

CDR3 loop: CASSIGAGTGIGYTF. CDR3 nucleotide sequence: TGTGCCAGTAGTATTGGTGCCGGGACAGGGATCGGCTACACCTTC. The V and J genes are TRBV19 and TRBJ1-2; TRBD1 matches at 9 bases. Germline CDR1 reads LNHDA; CDR2 reads SQIVND (reference sequence). Unmatched junction bases numbered 10, after V lost 3 bases and J lost 8 bases. This CDR3 has 15 amino acids.

The V call is TRBV6-5, the J call TRBJ1-1, with D possibly matching TRBD1 (5 bases). Germline V CDR1 and CDR2: MNHEY, SVGAGI. The CDR3 sequence is 14 residues long. The ends were cut back, 3 bases at V and 7 bases at J, with 15 bases in the middle. The CDR3 region has the DNA TGTGCCAGCAGTTATTCAAAGGGGAAAGGTGAAGCTTTCTTT. Its protein is CASSYSKGKGEAFF.

DNA for the CDR3: TGTGCCAGCAGCGTGAGTAGCGGGAGTTACGAGCAGTACTTC. The encoded protein is CASSVSSGSYEQYF. The gene calls are TRBV9 and TRBJ2-7, with TRBD2 matching over 9 bases. There are 14 residues in the CDR3. The trim removed 2 bases at V and 4 bases at J, leaving 4 bases unmatched. CDR1 is SGDLS and CDR2 is YYNGEE in the germline V gene.

The rearrangement joins TRBV2 to TRBJ2-2; no definite D call. Germline loops: CDR1 SNHLY, CDR2 FYNNEI. CDR3 length equals 15 residues. With 5 bases removed from V and 2 bases from J, the gap between germline ends came to 12 bases. CDR3 nucleotide sequence: TGTGCCAGCAGTCAAACCGATAGTAACACCGGGGAGCTGTTTTTT. It is translated as CASSQTDSNTGELFF.

With regard to this clone: Other DNA sequences in this specimen translate into the identical CDR3. The chain couples TRBV5-6 to TRBJ2-7; D call uncertain. Germline V gene sequence: CDR1 SGHDT, CDR2 YYEEEE. The CDR3 covers 11 residues. V lost 2 bases, J lost 2 bases, and 2 bases lay in between. CDR3 coding DNA: TGTGCCAGCAGCTTTACCTACGAGCAGTACTTC. Translated, it gives CASSFTYEQYF.

The V gene is TRBV5-4, the J gene TRBJ2-6; 7 bases map to TRBD1. The CDR3 is 19 amino acids. V lost 1 base to trimming and J lost 0 bases; unmatched junction nucleotides: 10. The germline gives CDR1 SGHNT, CDR2 YYREEE (reference sequence). CDR3 sequence (DNA): TGTGCCAGCAGCTTGTCCCCGCGACAGGGTAGCTCTGGGGCCAACGTCCTGACTTTC. It specifies CASSLSPRQGSSGANVLTF.

J is TRBJ1-5 and V is TRBV7-6, with D possibly TRBD1 on 5 matching bases. Trimming stripped 2 bases from V and 4 bases from J, with 6 bases between. The CDR3 is 13 amino acids. From germline, CDR1 is SGHVS and CDR2 FNYEAQ. The CDR3: CASSLQGNQPQHF. CDR3 bases: TGTGCCAGCAGCTTACAGGGTAATCAGCCCCAGCATTTT.

The chain recombines TRBV5-5 with TRBJ1-2, with unresolved D. The CDR3 runs to 17 residues. V was clipped by 0 bases and J by 4 bases, with 19 bases between them. Looked up from germline, CDR1 is SGHKS and CDR2 is YYEKEE (reference sequence). The chain's CDR3 is CASSLVPRSLVGYGYTF. The CDR3 region has the DNA TGTGCCAGCAGCTTGGTCCCCAGATCCCTGGTTGGCTATGGCTACACCTTC.

This sequence joins TRBV10-1 and TRBJ1-1, with D possibly being TRBD1 (5 bases). This CDR3 has 14 residues. With 0 bases removed from V and 4 bases from J, the gap between germline ends came to 9 bases. The germline CDR1 and CDR2 sequences are WNHNN and SYGVQD (reference sequence). The DNA of the CDR3 is TGCGCCAGCAGTGAGTCAGGGGTGGGCACTGAAGCTTTCTTT. Translating it yields CASSESGVGTEAFF.